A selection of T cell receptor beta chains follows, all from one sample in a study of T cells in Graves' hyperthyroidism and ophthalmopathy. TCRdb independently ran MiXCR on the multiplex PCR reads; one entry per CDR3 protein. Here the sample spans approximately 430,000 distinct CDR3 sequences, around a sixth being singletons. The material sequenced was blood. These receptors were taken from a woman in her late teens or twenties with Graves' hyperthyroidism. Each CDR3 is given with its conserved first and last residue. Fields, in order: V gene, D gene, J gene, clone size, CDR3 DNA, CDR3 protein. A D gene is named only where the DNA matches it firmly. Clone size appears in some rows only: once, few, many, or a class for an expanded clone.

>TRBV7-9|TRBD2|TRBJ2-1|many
TGTGCCAGCAGCCCGACTAGCGGGGGGTCCTGGAATGAGCAGTTCTTC
CASSPTSGGSWNEQFF
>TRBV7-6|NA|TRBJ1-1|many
TGTGCCAGCAGCACCCAGGGATACACTGAAGCTTTCTTT
CASSTQGYTEAFF
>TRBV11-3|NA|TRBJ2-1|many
TGTGCCAGCAGCTCCGGACTCATGCGGGAGCAGTTCTTC
CASSSGLMREQFF
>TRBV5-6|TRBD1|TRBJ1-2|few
TGTGCCAGCAGGGAAGGGACAGGGGGCCATGGCTACACCTTC
CASREGTGGHGYTF
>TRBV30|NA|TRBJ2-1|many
TGTGCCTGGGGACCCTACAATGAGCAGTTCTTC
CAWGPYNEQFF
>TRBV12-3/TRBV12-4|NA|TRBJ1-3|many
TGTGCCAGCAGTCTGAGGACCCGAGAAGACACCATATATTTT
CASSLRTREDTIYF
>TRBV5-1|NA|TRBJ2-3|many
TGCGCCAGCAGCTTGGGGGGTCCCGGGAGCACAGATACGCAGTATTTT
CASSLGGPGSTDTQYF
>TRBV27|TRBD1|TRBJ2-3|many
TGTGCCAGCAGTCCATCGACAGGGGGACCCACAGATACGCAGTATTTT
CASSPSTGGPTDTQYF
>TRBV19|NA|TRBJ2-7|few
TGTGCCAGTAGTAGAGGGGCGTCTCAGAGCATGCGGCAGTACTTC
CASSRGASQSMRQYF
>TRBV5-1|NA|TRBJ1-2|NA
TGCGCCAGCAGCTTGAGGGCAGGGAGACGGGACTATGGCTACACCTTC
CASSLRAGRRDYGYTF
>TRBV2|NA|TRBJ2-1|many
TGTGCCAGCAGTGAAAATCGAGGGAACTACAATGAGCAGTTCTTC
CASSENRGNYNEQFF
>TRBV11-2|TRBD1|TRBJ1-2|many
TGTGCCAGCAGCTCTCCGAGGGACAGGGGGTACTATGGCTACACCTTC
CASSSPRDRGYYGYTF
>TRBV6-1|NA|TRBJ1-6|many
TGTGCCAGCAGTGAAGCGTCGACAGCTAGAGGGTCACCCCTCCACTTT
CASSEASTARGSPLHF
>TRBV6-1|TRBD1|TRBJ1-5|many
TGTGCCACCGCACCCAGGGACAGGGGATACAATCAGCCCCAGCATTTT
CATAPRDRGYNQPQHF
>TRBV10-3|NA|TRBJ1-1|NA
TGTGCCATCAGTGAGTCGAGGGCTAGTAGTTCCCTTGAAGCTTTCTTT
CAISESRASSSLEAFF